This TCR beta chain is drawn from a study of T cells after yellow fever vaccination. Germline loops: CDR1 SGHRS, CDR2 YFSETQ. CDR3 length: 15 amino acids. V lost 4 bases and J lost 5; bases outside the gene matches: 8. TCRdb re-derived calls from the 5' RACE reads in MiXCR, one entry per CDR3 protein. The sample includes about 300,000 distinct CDR3 sequences, around 8.6% of them seen just once. Comment on this clonotype: Antigen specificity is unknown.

Study-wide results and caveats: The study re-detected most primary-vaccination clones after the booster (approximately 96% CD4, almost 90% CD8).

V is TRBV5-1 and J is TRBJ1-1, with 10 nucleotides matching TRBD1. This sequence was found in a man younger than 35 who received the YFV17D yellow fever vaccine. Material: CD4+ T cells sorted from PBMCs, obtained 5 days after the yellow fever booster vaccination. As DNA, the CDR3 is TGCGCCAGCAGCAATGCAGACAGGGGGCGAACTGAAGCTTTCTTT. It yields the protein CASSNADRGRTEAFF.